The 8 T cell receptor beta chains given below trace back to one sample, sequenced in a study of blood T cell repertoires in COVID-19. Here immunoSEQ multiplex PCR was the method, and the copy in TCRdb shows in-frame clones only, minus some. This repertoire shows 150,000 to 200,000 clones, more than 80% found once; its top ten account for approximately 12%. Sequenced input: PBMCs or T cells enriched from blood (not recorded which). Receptors were obtained from a middle-aged man who had recovered from COVID-19.

V and J are TRBV9 and TRBJ1-2, with 7 bases lining up with TRBD1. Germline loops: CDR1 SGDLS, CDR2 YYNGEE. The CDR3 contains 13 residues. V lost 2 bases to trimming and J lost 4 bases; unmatched junction nucleotides: 2. Here the CDR3 DNA reads TGTGCCAGCAGCGTGACAGGGCTCTATGGCTACACCTTC. Protein: CASSVTGLYGYTF. Full variable domain (outside the CDR3, taken from reference TRBV9 and TRBJ1-2): DSGVTQTPKHLITATGQRVTLRCSPRSGDLSVYWYQQSLDQGLQFLIQYYNGEERAKGNILERFSAQQFPDLHSELNLSSLELGDSALYFCASSVTGLYGYTFGSGTRLTVV.

V gene TRBV2 combines with J gene TRBJ2-7; the match to TRBD1 covers 8 bases. The CDR3 extends over 15 amino acids. Germline V gene data show CDR1 as SNHLY and CDR2 as FYNNEI. J gave up 0 bases and V 3 bases, and 4 bases lay outside the gene matches. CDR3 region: CASSERQGPSYEQYF. The CDR3 DNA is TGTGCCAGCAGTGAGCGACAGGGGCCCTCCTACGAGCAGTACTTC. The entire variable domain, with the rest obtained from reference TRBV2 and TRBJ2-7, is as follows: EPEVTQTPSHQVTQMGQEVILRCVPISNHLYFYWYRQILGQKVEFLVSFYNNEISEKSEIFDDQFSVERPDGSNFTLKIRSTKLEDSAMYFCASSERQGPSYEQYFGPGTRLTVT.

The chain joins TRBV24-1 to TRBJ1-3; 9 bases align to TRBD1. Germline CDR1 reads KGHDR; CDR2 reads SFDVKD. The CDR3 sequence is 14 residues long. V shed 7 bases, J shed 3 bases, and the junction held 3 bases outside the gene matches. The CDR3 here is CATSETGGGNTIYF. The CDR3, as DNA: TGTGCCACCAGCGAGACAGGGGGTGGAAACACCATATATTTT.

The chain combines TRBV12-5 with TRBJ1-2; D might be TRBD1 (6 bases). This CDR3 spans 14 amino acids. Trimming left V 7 bases short and J 4 bases short, with 16 bases between. Germline V CDR1 and CDR2: LGHNT, FRNRAP. The CDR3 is CASAEPGGFYGYTF. The CDR3 DNA sequence: TGTGCTAGTGCCGAACCGGGGGGCTTCTATGGCTACACCTTC.

This clone was seen a few times. The V and J genes are TRBV25-1 and TRBJ2-7, with D tentatively TRBD1 (6 bases). Germline loops: CDR1 MGHDK, CDR2 SYGVNS. This CDR3 region has 15 residues. V was trimmed by 3 bases and J by 3 bases, leaving 15 bases between them. The CDR3 bases are TGTGCCAGCAGTGAGGCCCCGGACAGAGACTACGAGCAGTACTTC. Protein product: CASSEAPDRDYEQYF.

The chain employs TRBV29-1 and TRBJ1-6; 9 bases are shared with TRBD1. CDR3 length: 14 residues. The V segment lost 5 bases and the J segment 7 bases; nucleotides outside the gene matches: 6. Germline loops: CDR1 SQVTM, CDR2 ANQGSEA. This CDR3 is CSVPGQGGNSPLHF. The CDR3 nucleotides read TGCAGCGTTCCGGGACAGGGAGGAAATTCACCCCTCCACTTT. The full variable domain, in which reference TRBV29-1 and TRBJ1-6 provide the parts outside the CDR3, is SAVISQKPSRDICQRGTSLTIQCQVDSQVTMMFWYRQQPGQSLTLIATANQGSEATYESGFVIDKFPISRPNLTFSTLTVSNMSPEDSSIYLCSVPGQGGNSPLHFGNGTRLTVT.

The chain joins TRBV3-1 (or the pseudogene TRBV3-2) to TRBJ1-2, with a weak D call TRBD1 (5 bases). The length of the CDR3 is 14 residues. V lost 0 bases and J lost 4, with 9 bases in between. Germline V lookup: CDR1 LGHDT, CDR2 YNNKEL (reference sequence). This chain's CDR3 is CASSQDATAYGYTF. The DNA for the CDR3 is TGTGCCAGCAGCCAAGATGCGACAGCCTATGGCTACACCTTC.

This chain links TRBV7-2 with TRBJ2-5; TRBD2 might be the D (7 bases). The CDR3 is 15 amino acids. The V end was cut by 8 bases, the J end by 5 bases, with 21 bases between. Germline assignment: CDR1 SGHTA and CDR2 FQGNSA. DNA for the CDR3: TGTGCCAGCTACCAGGGGCGGGGGTATGGGGAGACCCAGTACTTC. As protein: CASYQGRGYGETQYF.